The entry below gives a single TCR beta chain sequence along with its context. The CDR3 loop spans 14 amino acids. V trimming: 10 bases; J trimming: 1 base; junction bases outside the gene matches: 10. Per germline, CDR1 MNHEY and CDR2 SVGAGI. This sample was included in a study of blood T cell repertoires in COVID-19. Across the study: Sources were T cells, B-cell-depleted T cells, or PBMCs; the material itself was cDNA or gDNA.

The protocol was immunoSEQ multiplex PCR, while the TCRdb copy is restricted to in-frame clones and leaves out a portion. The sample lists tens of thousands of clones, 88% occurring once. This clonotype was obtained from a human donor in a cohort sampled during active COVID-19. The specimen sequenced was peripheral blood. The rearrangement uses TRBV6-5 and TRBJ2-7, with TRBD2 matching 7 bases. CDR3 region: CATALGGDSYEQYF. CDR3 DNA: TGTGCCACGGCCTTGGGGGGGGATTCCTACGAGCAGTACTTC.